This T cell receptor (beta chain) was profiled in a study of control samples from healthy donors and cancer patients. This table comes from immunoSEQ multiplex PCR, and its TCRdb copy is limited to in-frame clones, with some not included. The repertoire consists of about 220,000 clones, with just under 95% occurring once and the leading ten covering over 1.2%. This TCR was recovered from a man between 45 and 60 years old in good health. The material sequenced was blood.

This CDR3 is CASARGGRQGHYTF. CDR3 nucleotide sequence: TGCGCCAGCGCCCGGGGGGGACGGCAGGGTCACTACACCTTC. The chain recombines TRBV4-1 with TRBJ1-2; D possibly corresponds to TRBD1 (5 bases). Trimming cost V 8 bases and J 10 bases, with 23 bases left between them. The CDR3 contains 14 residues. Germline lookup yields CDR1 MGHRA and CDR2 YSYEKL.